This T cell receptor (beta chain) was obtained from a study of T cell repertoires in cytomegalovirus infection. About the study: CMV infection together with matching HLA type was indicated by public TCR beta signatures.

TCRdb called the reads again in MiXCR, with one record for every CDR3 protein. Altogether 100,000 to 150,000 distinct CDR3 sequences are present, about 24% being singletons, with the ten largest covering 30% to 40%. Germline V gene data show CDR1 as SGHAT and CDR2 as FQNNGV. The CDR3 consists of 15 residues. With 5 bases removed from V and 5 bases from J, the gap between germline ends came to 15 bases. As to this clonotype: Its antigen is undetermined.

The specimen sequenced was PBMCs, sequenced either directly or after in vitro stimulation (not recorded which). The receptor was derived from a human donor in good health (CMV status not recorded). Some clones in this sample may be carry-over from other donors' samples. This chain uses TRBV11-2 with TRBJ2-2; possibly TRBD1 for D (5 bases). The DNA for the CDR3 is TGTGCCAGCAGCCCAAAGGCGCAGGGAACCGGGGAGCTGTTTTTT. Translation: CASSPKAQGTGELFF.